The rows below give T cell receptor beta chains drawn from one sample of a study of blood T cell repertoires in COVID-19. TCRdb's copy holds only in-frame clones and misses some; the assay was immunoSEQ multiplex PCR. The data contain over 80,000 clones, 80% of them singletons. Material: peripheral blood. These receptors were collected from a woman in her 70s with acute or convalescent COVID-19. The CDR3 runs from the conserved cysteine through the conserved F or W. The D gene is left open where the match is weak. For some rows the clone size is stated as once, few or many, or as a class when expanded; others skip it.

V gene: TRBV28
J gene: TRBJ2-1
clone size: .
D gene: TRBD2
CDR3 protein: CASSSGLEPFF
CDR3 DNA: TGTGCCAGCAGTTCCGGACTAGAACCGTTCTTC

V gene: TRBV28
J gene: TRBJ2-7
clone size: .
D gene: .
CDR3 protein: CASAPTPSSYEQYF
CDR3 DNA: TGTGCCAGCGCACCTACTCCAAGCTCCTACGAGCAGTACTTC

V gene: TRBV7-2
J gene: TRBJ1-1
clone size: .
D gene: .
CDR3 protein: CASSFGTSNTEAFF
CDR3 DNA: TGTGCCAGCAGCTTTGGGACATCGAACACTGAAGCTTTCTTT

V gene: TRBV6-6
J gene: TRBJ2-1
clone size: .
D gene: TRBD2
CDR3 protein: CASSYLGLARYNEQFF
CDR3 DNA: TGTGCCAGCAGTTACCTGGGACTAGCGAGGTACAATGAGCAGTTCTTC

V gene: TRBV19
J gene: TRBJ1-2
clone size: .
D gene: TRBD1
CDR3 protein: CASSKGGRGYTF
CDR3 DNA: TGTGCCAGTAGTAAAGGGGGCCGCGGCTACACCTTC

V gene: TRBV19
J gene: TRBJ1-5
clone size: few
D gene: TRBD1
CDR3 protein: CASRRGQNQPQHF
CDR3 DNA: TGTGCCAGTAGACGGGGACAGAATCAGCCCCAGCATTTT

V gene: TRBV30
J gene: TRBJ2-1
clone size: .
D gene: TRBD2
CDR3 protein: CAWIGLAGGLTYNEQFF
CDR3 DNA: TGTGCCTGGATCGGTCTAGCGGGGGGGCTTACCTACAATGAGCAGTTCTTC

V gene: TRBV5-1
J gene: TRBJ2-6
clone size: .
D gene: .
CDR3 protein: CASSLKQGGAADSGANVLTF
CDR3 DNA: TGCGCCAGCAGCTTGAAACAAGGGGGGGCAGCAGACTCTGGGGCCAACGTCCTGACTTTC

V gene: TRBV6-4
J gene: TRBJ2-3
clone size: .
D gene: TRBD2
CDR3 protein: CASSVVAGVDTQYF
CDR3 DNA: TGTGCCAGCAGTGTGGTAGCGGGAGTAGATACGCAGTATTTT

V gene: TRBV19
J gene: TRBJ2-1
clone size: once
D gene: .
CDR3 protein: CASSTGGRNEQFF
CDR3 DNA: TGTGCCAGTAGTACCGGAGGAAGGAATGAGCAGTTCTTC

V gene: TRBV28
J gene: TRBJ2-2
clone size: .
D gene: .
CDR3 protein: CASRDGQGRAGELFF
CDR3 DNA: TGTGCCAGCAGGGACGGGCAGGGGCGGGCCGGGGAGCTGTTTTTT

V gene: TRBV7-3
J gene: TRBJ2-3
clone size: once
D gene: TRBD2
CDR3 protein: CASSFGSGGDTQYF
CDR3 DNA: TGTGCCAGCAGCTTCGGTAGCGGGGGAGATACGCAGTATTTT

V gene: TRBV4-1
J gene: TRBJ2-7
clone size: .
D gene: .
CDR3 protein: CASSQVWGGGYEQYF
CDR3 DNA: TGCGCCAGCAGCCAAGTATGGGGAGGCGGGTACGAGCAGTACTTC

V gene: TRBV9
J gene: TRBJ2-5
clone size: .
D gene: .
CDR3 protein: CASSVGPIETQYF
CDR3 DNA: TGTGCCAGCAGCGTGGGCCCGATAGAGACCCAGTACTTC

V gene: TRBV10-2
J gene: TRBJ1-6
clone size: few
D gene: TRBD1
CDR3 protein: CASNVGGTSSPLHF
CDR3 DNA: TGCGCCAGCAATGTAGGGGGCACCAGTTCACCCCTCCACTTT

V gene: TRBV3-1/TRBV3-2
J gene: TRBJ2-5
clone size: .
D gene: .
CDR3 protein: CASSAEKTQYF
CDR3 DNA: TGTGCCAGCAGCGCCGAGAAGACCCAGTACTTC

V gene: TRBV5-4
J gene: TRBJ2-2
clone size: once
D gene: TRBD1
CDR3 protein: CASSYAGGQAGTGELFF
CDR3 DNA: TGTGCCAGCAGCTACGCCGGGGGACAGGCGGGGACCGGGGAGCTGTTTTTT

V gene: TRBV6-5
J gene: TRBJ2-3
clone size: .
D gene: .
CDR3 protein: CASSIDSLTDTQYF
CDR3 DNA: TGTGCCAGCAGCATCGACAGCCTCACAGATACGCAGTATTTT

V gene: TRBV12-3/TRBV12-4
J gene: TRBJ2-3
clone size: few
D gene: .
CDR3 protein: CASQRADTQYF
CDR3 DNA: TGTGCCAGCCAGCGGGCGGATACGCAGTATTTT

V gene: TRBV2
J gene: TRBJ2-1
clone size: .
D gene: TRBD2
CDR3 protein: CASSEARLAGAISYNEQFF
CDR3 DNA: TGTGCCAGCAGTGAAGCGCGTCTAGCGGGGGCCATCTCCTACAATGAGCAGTTCTTC

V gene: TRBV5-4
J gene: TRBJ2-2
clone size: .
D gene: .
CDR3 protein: CASSPRGVRDTGELFF
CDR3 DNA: TGTGCCAGCAGCCCACGCGGGGTGAGGGACACCGGGGAGCTGTTTTTT

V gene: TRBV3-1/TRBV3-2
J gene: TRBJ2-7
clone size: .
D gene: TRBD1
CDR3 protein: CASSTFDRGLSYEQYF
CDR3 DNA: TGTGCCAGCAGCACATTCGACAGGGGGCTCTCCTACGAGCAGTACTTC

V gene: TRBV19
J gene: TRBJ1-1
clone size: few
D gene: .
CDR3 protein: CASSLGQGYTTEAFF
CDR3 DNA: TGTGCCAGTAGTCTTGGGCAGGGATATACCACTGAAGCTTTCTTT

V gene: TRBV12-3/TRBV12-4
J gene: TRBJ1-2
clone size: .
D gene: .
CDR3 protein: CASSLWTNGYTF
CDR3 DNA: TGTGCCAGCAGTTTGTGGACAAATGGCTACACCTTC

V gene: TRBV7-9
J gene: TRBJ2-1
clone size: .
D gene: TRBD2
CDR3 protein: CASSLGGSGSLNEQFF
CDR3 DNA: TGTGCCAGCAGCTTAGGTGGTAGCGGGAGCCTCAATGAGCAGTTCTTC

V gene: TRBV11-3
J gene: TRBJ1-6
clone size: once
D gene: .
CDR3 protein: CASRAVRQLYSNSPLHF
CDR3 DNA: TGTGCCAGCAGGGCCGTCCGACAGCTATACTCCAATTCACCCCTCCACTTT

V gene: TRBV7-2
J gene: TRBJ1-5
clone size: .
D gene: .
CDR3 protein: CASSLRSGETQPQHF
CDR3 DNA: TGTGCCAGCAGCTTAAGATCAGGGGAGACACAGCCCCAGCATTTT

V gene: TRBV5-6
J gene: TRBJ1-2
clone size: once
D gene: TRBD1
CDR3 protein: CASSTLQGYYGYTF
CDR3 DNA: TGTGCCAGCAGCACCCTACAGGGGTACTATGGCTACACCTTC

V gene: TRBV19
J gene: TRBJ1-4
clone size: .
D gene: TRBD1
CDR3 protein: CASNHGQGANEKLFF
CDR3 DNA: TGTGCCAGTAACCACGGACAGGGTGCTAATGAAAAACTGTTTTTT

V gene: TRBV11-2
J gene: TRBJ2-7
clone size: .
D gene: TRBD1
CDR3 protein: CASSLVWDRTYEQYF
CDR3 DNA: TGTGCCAGCAGCTTAGTTTGGGACAGAACCTACGAGCAGTACTTC

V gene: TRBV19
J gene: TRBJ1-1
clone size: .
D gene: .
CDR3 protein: CASSIGGTVNTEAFF
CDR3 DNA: TGTGCCAGTAGTATAGGCGGGACGGTGAACACTGAAGCTTTCTTT

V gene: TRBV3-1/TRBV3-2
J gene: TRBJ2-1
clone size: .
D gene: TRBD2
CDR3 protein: CASSQGGSYLNEQFF
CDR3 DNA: TGTGCCAGCAGCCAAGGCGGGAGTTATTTGAATGAGCAGTTCTTC

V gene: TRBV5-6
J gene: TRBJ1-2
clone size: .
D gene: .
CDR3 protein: CASSPSGVDSGYTF
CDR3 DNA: TGTGCCAGCAGCCCCTCGGGGGTCGACTCTGGCTACACCTTC

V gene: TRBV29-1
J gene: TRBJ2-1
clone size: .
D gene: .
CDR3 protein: CSVSRGETEQFF
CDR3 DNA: TGCAGCGTTTCGCGGGGAGAAACTGAGCAGTTCTTC

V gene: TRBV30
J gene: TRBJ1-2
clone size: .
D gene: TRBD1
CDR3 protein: CAWRQGADYGYTF
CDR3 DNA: TGTGCCTGGAGGCAGGGGGCGGACTATGGCTACACCTTC

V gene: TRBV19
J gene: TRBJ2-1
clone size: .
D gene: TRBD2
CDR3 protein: CVSSNSGGYEQFF
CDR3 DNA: TGTGTCAGTAGTAATAGCGGGGGGTATGAGCAGTTCTTC

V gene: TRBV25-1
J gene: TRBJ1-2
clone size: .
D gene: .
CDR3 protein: CASRTGRGYTF
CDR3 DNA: TGTGCCAGCAGAACAGGGAGAGGCTACACCTTC

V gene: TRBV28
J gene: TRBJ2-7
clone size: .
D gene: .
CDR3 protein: CASSFKPGGEQYF
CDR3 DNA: TGTGCCAGCAGTTTTAAACCCGGGGGCGAGCAGTACTTC

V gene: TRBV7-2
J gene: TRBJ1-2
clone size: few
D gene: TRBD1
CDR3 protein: CASSRSGTGIDGYTF
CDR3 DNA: TGTGCCAGCAGCCGGTCCGGGACAGGGATTGATGGCTACACCTTC

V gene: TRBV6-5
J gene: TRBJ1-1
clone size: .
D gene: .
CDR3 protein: CASSPVVNTEAFF
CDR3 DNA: TGTGCCAGCAGTCCAGTGGTGAACACTGAAGCTTTCTTT

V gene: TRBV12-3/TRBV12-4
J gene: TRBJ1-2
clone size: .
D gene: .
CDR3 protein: CASTVGPQSGYTF
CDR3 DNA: TGTGCCAGCACCGTGGGGCCGCAGAGTGGCTACACCTTC

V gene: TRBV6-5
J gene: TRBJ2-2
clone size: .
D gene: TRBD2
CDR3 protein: CATPPLAGTGELFF
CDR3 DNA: TGTGCCACCCCCCCTCTAGCGGGAACCGGGGAGCTGTTTTTT